This record covers a single T cell receptor beta chain. What it recognizes is unknown. Combining iRepertoire HTBI primers with Arm-PCR of CDR3 regions, the authors built TCR beta libraries. TCRdb passed the multiplex PCR reads through MiXCR, listing each CDR3 protein once. Of approximately 500,000 distinct CDR3 sequences in the sample, about 22% were seen once. Time point in this sample: persistent/refractory GD, antithyroid drugs over 5 years with positive TRAb. Preparation of the TCR library used RNA extracted from PBMCs. This sample stems from a study of regulatory T cells in long-lasting Graves disease. The study, taken as a whole, reports: The TCR repertoire of persistent Graves' patients was less diverse than that of newly diagnosed ones. Shared public clonotypes totalled approximately 3,000 in persistent patients, compared with just under 1,000 in new patients.

The clonotype comes from a female donor with Graves disease. The sequences come from peripheral blood mononuclear cells (PBMCs), collected when the disease was refractory, from a patient treated with antithyroid drugs.

The chain's CDR3 is CSVRLSQVSEQYF. CDR3 DNA sequence: TGCAGCGTCCGCCTGTCCCAAGTTAGCGAGCAGTACTTC. The gene calls are TRBV29-1 and TRBJ2-7, with D unclear. The germline gives CDR1 SQVTM, CDR2 ANQGSEA. This CDR3 has 13 amino acids. The ends were cut back, 6 bases at V and 6 bases at J, with 18 bases in the middle.